This T cell receptor (beta chain) was sequenced for a study of shared clonotypes between healthy human individuals. Study-wide results and limits: Memory subsets generally showed smaller estimated richness than naive subsets did.

This CDR3 is built from 16 residues. Germline CDR1 is SGHKS and CDR2 is YYEKEE (reference sequence). Details on this clone: Its antigen is unidentified.

In the authors' workflow: Junction-only sequences without quality scores came from ImmunoSEQ, so filtering differed. Clones were read by immunoSEQ multiplex PCR, and TCRdb kept only the in-frame ones, dropping some. V, J and clone size reflect that table, while D and trimming were determined from the DNA. The sample contains over a million clones, 70% to 80% of which appear only once. Sample: memory CD4+ T cells sorted from blood. Subset denoted: CD45RA-negative fraction. The V gene is TRBV5-5, the J gene TRBJ2-5, with TRBD2 matching 7 bases. The end of the DNA aligns better with TRBJ2-7, so the J call may be wrong. The clonotype comes from a man in his late teens or twenties in good health. The CDR3: CASSLGRAGSSYEQYF. The CDR3 nucleotides are TGTGCCAGCAGCTTGGGCCGAGCGGGAAGCTCCTACGAGCAGTACTTC.